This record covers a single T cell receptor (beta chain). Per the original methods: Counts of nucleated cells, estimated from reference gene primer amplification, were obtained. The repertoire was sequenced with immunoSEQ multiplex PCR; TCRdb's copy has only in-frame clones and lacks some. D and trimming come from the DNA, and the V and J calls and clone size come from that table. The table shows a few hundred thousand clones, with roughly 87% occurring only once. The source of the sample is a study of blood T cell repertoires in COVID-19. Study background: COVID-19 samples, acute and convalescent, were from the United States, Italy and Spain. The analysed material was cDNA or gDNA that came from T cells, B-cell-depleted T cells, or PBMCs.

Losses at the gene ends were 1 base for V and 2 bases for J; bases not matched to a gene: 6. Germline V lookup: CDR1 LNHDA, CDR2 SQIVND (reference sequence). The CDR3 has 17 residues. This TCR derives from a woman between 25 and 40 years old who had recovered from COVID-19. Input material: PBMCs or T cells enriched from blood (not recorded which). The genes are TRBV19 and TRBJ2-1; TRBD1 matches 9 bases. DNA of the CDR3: TGTGCCAGTAGTATAGTAGGGGACAGGGCGCCCTACAATGAGCAGTTCTTC. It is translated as CASSIVGDRAPYNEQFF.